Presented here are 18 T cell receptor beta chains from one specimen sequenced in a study of blood T cell repertoires in COVID-19. Produced via immunoSEQ multiplex PCR; TCRdb's table is partial and in-frame only. Of over 130,000 clones detected, around 82% appear once; the ten largest clones hold 3.5% to 4.5%. Material: peripheral blood. The receptors were sampled from a woman in her sixties or seventies with acute or convalescent COVID-19.

The CDR3 DNA is TGTGCCAGCAGCAGGGACATCTCAGGAAACACCATATATTTT. It is translated as CASSRDISGNTIYF. The chain links TRBV7-2 to TRBJ1-3, with D possibly matching TRBD1 (6 bases). Germline values: CDR1 SGHTA, CDR2 FQGNSA. This CDR3 has 14 residues. V was cut by 5 bases and J by 4 bases, with 12 bases left in between.

The V gene is TRBV27, the J gene TRBJ2-7, with TRBD1 matching 8 bases. The germline V gene has CDR1 MNHEY and CDR2 SMNVEV (reference sequence). There are 15 residues in the CDR3. Trimming removed 6 bases from V and 3 bases from J; junction bases left unmatched: 10. CDR3 DNA sequence: TGTGCCAGCAGGGTACAGACAGGGGCCTACTACGAGCAGTACTTC. Translating it yields CASRVQTGAYYEQYF.

The CDR3 coding sequence is TGCGCCAGCACTTTGGGGACAGTGAACACTGAAGCTTTCTTT. Encoded protein: CASTLGTVNTEAFF. The chain has TRBV5-1 and TRBJ1-1; the match to TRBD1 covers 7 bases. The CDR3 length is 14 residues. In germline, CDR1 is SGHRS, CDR2 YFSETQ. With 6 bases clipped from V and 0 bases from J, the junction kept 5 bases outside the gene matches.

The chain uses TRBV28 and TRBJ1-2; D unclear. This CDR3 comprises 13 residues. V gave up 6 bases and J gave up 2 bases, with 10 bases separating them. Germline V gene data show CDR1 as MDHEN and CDR2 as SYDVKM. The CDR3 here is CASRNAGNYGYTF. CDR3 DNA sequence: TGTGCCAGCAGAAACGCCGGGAACTATGGCTACACCTTC.

The V and J genes are TRBV28 and TRBJ1-5; 7 bases agree with TRBD1. The CDR3 covers 14 residues. V lost 4 bases and J lost 4; bases outside the gene matches: 4. The germline CDR1 and CDR2 sequences are MDHEN and SYDVKM. Written as DNA, the CDR3 is TGTGCCAGCAGTTCCTCACAGGGGAATCAGCCCCAGCATTTT. Its translation is CASSSSQGNQPQHF.

The chain links TRBV11-1 to TRBJ1-1; 9 bases align to TRBD1. The CDR3 length is 14 residues. With 5 bases clipped from V and 1 base from J, the junction kept 2 bases outside the gene matches. Per germline, CDR1 SGHAT and CDR2 FQDESV (reference sequence). The CDR3 sequence: CASSRDRENTEAFF. For the CDR3, the DNA is TGTGCCAGCAGCCGGGACAGGGAGAACACTGAAGCTTTCTTT.

The chain combines TRBV10-3 with TRBJ1-3, with D unresolved. V was cut by 3 bases and J by 0 bases, with 9 bases left in between. The germline CDR1 and CDR2 sequences are ENHRY and SYGVKD. CDR3 length: 15 amino acids. The DNA of the CDR3 is TGTGCCATCAGTGACCCGACAAGCTCTGGAAACACCATATATTTT. Translation: CAISDPTSSGNTIYF.

This chain connects TRBV4-2 to TRBJ2-7; 11 bases match TRBD2. V shed 4 bases, J shed 3 bases, and the junction held 14 bases outside the gene matches. Per germline, CDR1 LGHNA and CDR2 YNFKEQ. The CDR3 is made up of 18 amino acids. CDR3 in DNA: TGTGCCAGCAGCCGACAGATCCCTAGCGGGAGGACAATCTACGAGCAGTACTTC. Protein sequence: CASSRQIPSGRTIYEQYF.

The chain has TRBV19 and TRBJ2-7; possibly TRBD2 for D (5 bases). The germline V and J ends were trimmed by 3 bases and 0 bases, with 9 bases remaining between them. The germline V gene encodes CDR1 LNHDA and CDR2 SQIVND (reference sequence). This CDR3 has 14 amino acids. The CDR3 loop reads CASSIPGSSYEQYF. The CDR3 coding sequence is TGTGCCAGTAGTATCCCGGGAAGCTCCTACGAGCAGTACTTC.

This clone was recorded once. This chain links TRBV9 with TRBJ1-2, with D possibly TRBD1 on 6 matching bases. Looked up from germline, CDR1 is SGDLS and CDR2 is YYNGEE. The ends were cut back, 4 bases at V and 6 bases at J, with 22 bases in the middle. The CDR3 sequence is 16 residues long. As DNA, the CDR3 is TGTGCCAGCAGCACACGCACAGGGAGTCGGTCCGATGGCTACACCTTC. As protein: CASSTRTGSRSDGYTF.

V and J are TRBV11-2 and TRBJ2-7; 9 nucleotides line up with TRBD2. Per germline, CDR1 SGHAT and CDR2 FQNNGV. V shed 6 bases and J 4 bases; nucleotides not matched to a gene: 10. The CDR3 extends over 15 amino acids. CDR3 sequence reads: CASRSPGLARYEQYF. The CDR3 nucleotides read TGTGCCAGCAGATCTCCGGGACTAGCTAGATACGAGCAGTACTTC.

The chain combines TRBV10-1 with TRBJ2-7; a possible D gene is TRBD2 (5 bases). Trimming left V 4 bases short and J 5 bases short, with 9 bases between. CDR3 size: 12 residues. CDR1 and CDR2 (germline): WNHNN, SYGVQD (reference sequence). CDR3 in amino acids: CASSASGNEQYF. CDR3 nucleotides: TGCGCCAGCAGTGCCTCGGGGAACGAGCAGTACTTC.

The chain uses TRBV28 and TRBJ1-1; no firm D call. The germline V and J ends were trimmed by 1 base and 0 bases, with 9 bases remaining between them. CDR1 and CDR2 (germline): MDHEN, SYDVKM. CDR3 size: 15 residues. CDR3 loop: CASSLYRVMNTEAFF. For the CDR3, the DNA is TGTGCCAGCAGTTTATATCGGGTTATGAACACTGAAGCTTTCTTT.

The gene calls are TRBV28 and TRBJ1-5, with D perhaps matching TRBD1 (5 bases). The CDR3 is 16 amino acids. Trimming removed 5 bases from V and 0 bases from J, with 14 bases in between. Per germline, CDR1 MDHEN and CDR2 SYDVKM. Here the CDR3 reads CASSLRGFNSNQPQHF. The CDR3 DNA reads TGTGCCAGCAGTCTTAGGGGTTTTAATAGCAATCAGCCCCAGCATTTT.

The chain carries TRBV19 and TRBJ1-1; 9 positions agree with TRBD1. Per the germline V gene, CDR1 is LNHDA and CDR2 is SQIVND (reference sequence). V was pared by 6 bases and J by 8 bases, with 7 bases of the junction left unmatched. CDR3 length: 13 residues. The chain's CDR3 is CASRSGTGLEAFF. The CDR3 DNA is TGTGCCAGTAGATCCGGGACAGGGCTCGAAGCTTTCTTT.

The chain couples TRBV18 to TRBJ1-4, with 7 nucleotides matching TRBD1. Germline trimming cut 2 bases from V and 7 bases from J; bases unmatched to any gene: 4. CDR1 KGHSH and CDR2 LQKENI come from the germline V gene. The CDR3 is made up of 14 amino acids. CDR3 residues: CASSPTTGAEKLFF. The CDR3 region has the DNA TGTGCCAGCTCACCAACCACAGGGGCTGAAAAACTGTTTTTT.

This clone came up once. The chain uses TRBV5-1 and TRBJ2-1, with D possibly being TRBD1 (6 bases). The CDR3 contains 15 residues. Germline CDR1 reads SGHRS; CDR2 reads YFSETQ. Trimming removed 4 bases at V and 1 base at J, with 12 bases between. CDR3 coding DNA: TGCGCCAGCAGCCCCACAGGGAGTTCCTACAATGAGCAGTTCTTC. Protein sequence: CASSPTGSSYNEQFF.

The V and J genes are TRBV7-2 and TRBJ2-1, with D tentatively TRBD1 (5 bases). Germline V gene sequence: CDR1 SGHTA, CDR2 FQGNSA. This CDR3 is 15 amino acids long. Trimming shortened V by 0 bases and J by 7 bases, and 13 bases separated the two germline ends. The CDR3 nucleotides read TGTGCCAGCAGCTTAGCTGCCAGGGCCGGGAATGAGCAGTTCTTC. Translation: CASSLAARAGNEQFF.